The clone carrying this T cell receptor beta chain was detected ten times or more. What it binds is not known. Libraries of TCR beta came from quantitative 5'-RACE with molecular barcodes. TCRdb independently ran MiXCR on the 5' RACE reads; one entry per CDR3 protein. The sample comprises 210,000 or so distinct CDR3 sequences, around 8% of which are singletons, and roughly 4.9% rests with the top ten. The sample comes from a study of CD8 T cells in ankylosing spondylitis. Study-level points and caveats: Reportedly, matched ankylosing spondylitis synovial fluid was significantly enriched for disease-linked clones. For ankylosing spondylitis blood, a TCR beta motif of 7 or 8 highly homologous variants appeared characteristic. Earlier authors reported some of these motif variants in reactive arthritis synovial fluid and blood.

V trimming: 3 bases; J trimming: 6 bases; junction bases outside the gene matches: 5. The germline gives CDR1 DFQATT, CDR2 SNEGSKA (reference sequence). This CDR3 region has 15 residues. The J gene is TRBJ2-1, the V gene TRBV20-1, with 13 bases that match TRBD2. Sequenced input: blood, either unsorted or a sorted T cell fraction (not recorded which). The TCR sequence derives from a female donor with ankylosing spondylitis or in good health (not recorded which). CDR3 region: CSARSGLAGVNEQFF. In DNA form, the CDR3 reads TGCAGTGCTAGGTCTGGACTAGCGGGAGTCAATGAGCAGTTCTTC.